The clone carrying this TCR beta chain was seen more than once but under ten times. The target antigen is unknown. Trimming removed 1 base from V and 7 bases from J, with 5 bases in between. Germline V gene data show CDR1 as SGHVS and CDR2 as FNYEAQ. The CDR3 runs to 12 residues. The data stem from a study of neurological immune-mediated disorders. Regarding the study as a whole: None of the CDR3 amino acid sequences in expanded clones turned up in more than one subject, which points to private repertoires in all groups.

The group of healthy controls was made up of people who were blood bank volunteers in Maryland, USA. The unsorted libraries originated from 2 million PBMCs that had been stored at -80 C. 5'RACE generated cDNA with 10-nucleotide random UMIs. In TCRdb, the 5' RACE reads were re-called with MiXCR into one record per CDR3 protein. The sample has 70,000 to 95,000 distinct CDR3 sequences; 17% are singletons. The specimen was PBMCs. The sequence derives from a woman aged 40 to 50 in good health. The V and J genes are TRBV7-6 and TRBJ2-1; the D is unclear. This CDR3 is CASSLGANEQFF. The CDR3 nucleotides are TGTGCCAGCAGCTTAGGGGCTAATGAGCAGTTCTTC.